A selection of T cell receptor beta chains follows, all from one sample in a study of blood T cell repertoires in COVID-19. Sequenced by immunoSEQ multiplex PCR; TCRdb stores in-frame clones only, minus some. The repertoire consists of fewer than 500,000 clones, with around 91% occurring once and the leading ten covering around 1.1%. The sequenced sample consisted of PBMCs or T cells enriched from blood (not recorded which). These receptors were taken from a man aged 25 to 40 who had recovered from COVID-19. CDR3s include the opening cysteine and the closing phenylalanine or tryptophan. D genes are given only for firm matches. Some rows mark clone size as missing; the rest say once, few, many or name a class of expanded clone.

clone_size | cdr3_length | d_call | j_call | v_call | cdr3_nt | cdr3_aa
- | 16 | TRBD1 | TRBJ1-6 | TRBV18 | TGTGCCAGCTCACCAAATCAAGACAGGGACCGGTCACCCCTCCACTTT | CASSPNQDRDRSPLHF
- | 12 | - | TRBJ1-2 | TRBV12-3/TRBV12-4 | TGTGCCAGCAGGGTAGGGACTTCTGGCTACACCTTC | CASRVGTSGYTF
few | 14 | TRBD1 | TRBJ1-1 | TRBV6-5 | TGTGCCAGCAGTCGCCGGACAGGGAACACTGAAGCTTTCTTT | CASSRRTGNTEAFF
- | 15 | - | TRBJ2-5 | TRBV4-1 | TGCGCCAGCAGCCCAAGCCCAGACTACGGGGAGACCCAGTACTTC | CASSPSPDYGETQYF
- | 16 | - | TRBJ1-2 | TRBV2 | TGTGCCAGCAGTGAACAACGGGAAGGTGGTCTCTATGGCTACACCTTC | CASSEQREGGLYGYTF
once | 15 | TRBD2 | TRBJ2-3 | TRBV3-1/TRBV3-2 | TGTGCCAGCAGCCAAGATGGGGAGGGAACAGATACGCAGTATTTT | CASSQDGEGTDTQYF
once | 11 | - | TRBJ1-2 | TRBV6-5 | TGTGCCAGCAGTCTAAACTATGGCTACACCTTC | CASSLNYGYTF
few | 15 | TRBD1 | TRBJ1-1 | TRBV28 | TGTGCCAGCACCCCCCGGGGGACAGGGAGCACTGAAGCTTTCTTT | CASTPRGTGSTEAFF
- | 14 | TRBD1 | TRBJ2-7 | TRBV6-5 | TGTGCCAGCAGTTACGCAAAGGGGGCCCACGAGCAGTACTTC | CASSYAKGAHEQYF
- | 11 | - | TRBJ1-1 | TRBV12-3/TRBV12-4 | TGTGCCAGCAGCCGGAAGGGGGGGGCTTTCTTT | CASSRKGGAFF
- | 14 | - | TRBJ1-2 | TRBV10-2 | TGCGCCAGCAGAAATTCAGGTGCGAACTATGGCTACACCTTC | CASRNSGANYGYTF
- | 16 | TRBD1 | TRBJ1-5 | TRBV28 | TGTGCCAGCAGTTCACAGGGGTCCGTAGTAAATCAGCCCCAGCATTTT | CASSSQGSVVNQPQHF
- | 13 | - | TRBJ2-7 | TRBV4-1 | TGCGCCAGCAGCCAAGATCGGTCCTACGAGCAGTACTTC | CASSQDRSYEQYF
once | 13 | - | TRBJ1-5 | TRBV28 | TGTGCCAGCAGAGAGGGGGGGCTCCAGCCCCAGCATTTT | CASREGGLQPQHF
- | 15 | TRBD1 | TRBJ1-6 | TRBV4-1 | TGCGCCAGCAGCCAAGATCCGGACAGGATGATACCCCTCCACTTT | CASSQDPDRMIPLHF
- | 19 | TRBD2 | TRBJ2-1 | TRBV7-6 | TGTGCCAGCAGCTTAGTCCTAGCGGGAGGGCTGGGATCCTACAATGAGCAGTTCTTC | CASSLVLAGGLGSYNEQFF
- | 15 | - | TRBJ1-4 | TRBV15 | TGTGCCACCAGCAAAGACACAGGGCTTAATGAAAAACTGTTTTTT | CATSKDTGLNEKLFF
- | 15 | TRBD1 | TRBJ1-1 | TRBV30 | TGTGCCTGGAGTCCTCGGGACAGGTGGAACACTGAAGCTTTCTTT | CAWSPRDRWNTEAFF
- | 14 | TRBD1 | TRBJ2-1 | TRBV3-1/TRBV3-2 | TGTGCCAGCACTCTCTCCGACAGGGACAATGAGCAGTTCTTC | CASTLSDRDNEQFF
- | 13 | TRBD2 | TRBJ2-7 | TRBV28 | TGTGCCAGCACCCCCGGGACTAGACACGAGCAGTACTTC | CASTPGTRHEQYF
- | 15 | TRBD2 | TRBJ2-7 | TRBV19 | TGTGCCAGTAGACCCGGAGTAGCGGGAGGTCGCGAGCAGTACTTC | CASRPGVAGGREQYF
once | 17 | TRBD2 | TRBJ2-6 | TRBV28 | TGTGCCAGCAGGGGACTAGCGGGAGTAACTGGGGCCAACGTCCTGACTTTC | CASRGLAGVTGANVLTF
- | 15 | - | TRBJ1-5 | TRBV28 | TGTGCCAGCAGCTTCGACGGGGGGGGCAATCAGCCCCAGCATTTT | CASSFDGGGNQPQHF
- | 12 | - | TRBJ2-1 | TRBV10-3 | TGTGCCAGCAATATGGACAGAAATGAGCAGTTCTTC | CASNMDRNEQFF
- | 15 | - | TRBJ1-1 | TRBV5-4 | TGTGCCAGCAGCCTACGAACAGGGACGAACACTGAAGCTTTCTTT | CASSLRTGTNTEAFF
- | 16 | - | TRBJ1-4 | TRBV5-1 | TGCGCCAGCAGCTTGGGGGCGCAGGCCCCTAATGAAAAACTGTTTTTT | CASSLGAQAPNEKLFF
once | 17 | TRBD2 | TRBJ2-1 | TRBV19 | TGTGCCAGTAGCCTCCTGACTAGCGGGAGTATCTACAATGAGCAGTTCTTC | CASSLLTSGSIYNEQFF
- | 13 | - | TRBJ1-5 | TRBV3-1/TRBV3-2 | TGTGCCAGCAGCCCAGGGGGCAATCAGCCCCAGCATTTT | CASSPGGNQPQHF
few | 13 | - | TRBJ2-1 | TRBV3-1/TRBV3-2 | TGTGCCAGCAGCCAACGGGGGGCGGACGAGCAGTTCTTC | CASSQRGADEQFF
- | 15 | - | TRBJ1-5 | TRBV19 | TGTGCCAGCCGCCCGGGTCAGCAGATAGAACAGCCCCAGCATTTT | CASRPGQQIEQPQHF
once | 12 | - | TRBJ1-1 | TRBV5-1 | TGCGCCAGCAGCTTGCAGGGCAACCAAGCTTTCTTT | CASSLQGNQAFF
- | 15 | TRBD1 | TRBJ2-2 | TRBV5-1 | TGCGCCAGCAGCATTGGACAGGCTTCTACCGGGGAGCTGTTTTTT | CASSIGQASTGELFF
once | 18 | - | TRBJ2-1 | TRBV3-1/TRBV3-2 | TGTGCCAGCAGCCCGACCTTCCTTCTAGCGACGTCCTACAATGAGCAGTTCTTC | CASSPTFLLATSYNEQFF
- | 13 | - | TRBJ2-5 | TRBV7-9 | TGTGCCAGCAGCTTAAGGGGCCAAGAGACCCAGTACTTC | CASSLRGQETQYF
many | 15 | TRBD1 | TRBJ2-7 | TRBV29-1 | TGCAGCGTTGTAATCCAGGGGGAATCCTCCTACGAGCAGTACTTC | CSVVIQGESSYEQYF
- | 16 | - | TRBJ1-2 | TRBV14 | TGTGCCAGCAGCCAAGACACCCTGGGGGGGCTCTATGGCTACACCTTC | CASSQDTLGGLYGYTF
few | 14 | TRBD1 | TRBJ1-6 | TRBV28 | TGTGCCAGCAGTTTAGGGACAGGGTATTCACCCCTCCACTTT | CASSLGTGYSPLHF
- | 18 | TRBD1 | TRBJ1-2 | TRBV7-9 | TGTGCCAGCAGCCGTCTCCTCACTCCCGGACAGGGCAGGGTCGGCTACACCTTC | CASSRLLTPGQGRVGYTF
- | 13 | - | TRBJ2-5 | TRBV10-2 | TGCGCCAGCAGTCTGGGCAGCCAAGAGACCCAGTACTTC | CASSLGSQETQYF
- | 16 | TRBD1 | TRBJ2-7 | TRBV7-9 | TGTGCCAGCAGCTCCGCTTCCGGGACAGGGGGATTCGAGCAGTACTTC | CASSSASGTGGFEQYF
- | 12 | TRBD2 | TRBJ2-7 | TRBV30 | TGTGCCTGGGGGCAATCGGCGGGAGAGGTGTACTTC | CAWGQSAGEVYF
- | 16 | - | TRBJ2-2 | TRBV21-1 | TGTGCCAGCAGCAACCCCGGGACACCGAACACCGGGGAGCTGTTTTTT | CASSNPGTPNTGELFF
once | 13 | - | TRBJ1-5 | TRBV18 | TGTGCCAGCTCACTTGTCCGGGACCGGGGGATTCATTTT | CASSLVRDRGIHF
- | 15 | - | TRBJ1-2 | TRBV15 | TGTGCCACCAGCAGAGAGTCCGGGACTGCGAAGGGCTACACCTTC | CATSRESGTAKGYTF
- | 21 | - | TRBJ2-2 | TRBV19 | TGTGCCAGTACCAGGGAAAAAGGCCCCGGACCGCGACAAAAAAACACCGGGGAGCTGTTTTTT | CASTREKGPGPRQKNTGELFF
once | 16 | TRBD1 | TRBJ2-7 | TRBV4-2 | TGTGCCAGCAGCCAAGCTTCGACAGGGGGCACCTACGAGCAGTACTTC | CASSQASTGGTYEQYF
- | 14 | - | TRBJ1-3 | TRBV30 | TGTGCCTGCCACCCAGGGAACTCTGGAAACACCATATATTTT | CACHPGNSGNTIYF
- | 14 | TRBD1 | TRBJ2-5 | TRBV5-4 | TGTGCCAGCAGCTCTAAACAGGGGTCGGAGACCCAGTACTTC | CASSSKQGSETQYF
- | 17 | - | TRBJ1-4 | TRBV5-1 | TGCGCCAGCAGCTCTGGGATTAGCGACAGGATCAATGAAAAACTGTTTTTT | CASSSGISDRINEKLFF
- | 14 | TRBD1 | TRBJ2-1 | TRBV7-9 | TGTGCCAGCAGCCAACAAACAGGGGACAATGAGCAGTTCTTC | CASSQQTGDNEQFF
- | 15 | TRBD2 | TRBJ2-1 | TRBV5-4 | TGTGCCAGCAGCATACTAGCGGGGAAGAAGAATGAGCAGTTCTTC | CASSILAGKKNEQFF
- | 15 | TRBD1 | TRBJ1-4 | TRBV5-1 | TGCGCCAGCAGCCGAGACAGGGGCAATAATGAAAAACTGTTTTTT | CASSRDRGNNEKLFF
- | 13 | - | TRBJ2-5 | TRBV12-3/TRBV12-4 | TGTGCCAGCAGAGGGGGAAGTGGAGAGACCCAGTACTTC | CASRGGSGETQYF
- | 14 | TRBD1 | TRBJ1-5 | TRBV27 | TGTGCCAGCAGACGGACAGGGGGAGGTCAGCCCCAGCATTTT | CASRRTGGGQPQHF
- | 18 | - | TRBJ2-1 | TRBV5-6 | TGTGCCAGCAGCCCCGGAGGGGTTTGGGCGAGCTCCTACAATGAGCAGTTCTTC | CASSPGGVWASSYNEQFF
- | 16 | TRBD2 | TRBJ2-1 | TRBV3-1/TRBV3-2 | TGTGCCAGCAGCCCCCAGACTAGCGGGAGGGGCAATGAGCAGTTCTTC | CASSPQTSGRGNEQFF
- | 14 | - | TRBJ1-2 | TRBV7-9 | TGTGCCAGCAGCCCTAGACAGATTCTGTATGGCTACACCTTC | CASSPRQILYGYTF
once | 15 | - | TRBJ2-1 | TRBV7-9 | TGTGCCAGCAGCAAGACGGGGGTGGGTTACAATGAGCAGTTCTTC | CASSKTGVGYNEQFF